The sample holds a few counts of the clone carrying this T cell receptor beta chain. Its antigen is undetermined. Other DNA sequences from this sample encode an identical CDR3 as well. It was cDNA, reverse transcribed from extracted RNA, that served as the sequencing template. The data were produced by immunoSEQ multiplex PCR, yet TCRdb's version contains in-frame clones alone and is incomplete. This table holds around 100,000 clones, less than 70% found once. The sample belongs to a study of CD8+ T cells in alopecia areata. Study observations and caveats: An increase in clonality over normal scalp was evident in lesional scalp, especially alopecia totalis/universalis. Persistence in scalp and blood during tofacitinib was observed for many expanded lesional clones.

The sample's treatment: oral pan-JAK inhibitor, 5-10 mg twice daily. A FACSAria was used to sort CD4+ and CD8+ T cells. These cells came from PBMCs. The germline CDR1 and CDR2 sequences are SEHNR and FQNEAQ (reference sequence). The V and J ends lost 5 bases and 1 base respectively, with 8 bases between them. The CDR3 runs 13 residues. This clonotype was sampled from a human donor with alopecia areata. The sample was CD4+ T cells sorted from blood, taken at week 24, from a patient treated with tofacitinib. This rearrangement joins TRBV7-9 to TRBJ2-5; D is unclear. CDR3 nucleotide sequence: TGTGCCAGCAGCCCAAGGCCCCAAGAGACCCAGTACTTC. Translation gives CASSPRPQETQYF. The variable domain in full, with the rest retrieved from reference TRBV7-9 and TRBJ2-5, is DTGVSQNPRHKITKRGQNVTFRCDPISEHNRLYWYRQTLGQGPEFLTYFQNEAQLEKSRLLSDRFSAERPKGSFSTLEIQRTEQGDSAMYLCASSPRPQETQYFGPGTRLLVL.